A selection of T cell receptor beta chains follows, all from one sample in a study of blood T cell repertoires in COVID-19. The protocol was immunoSEQ multiplex PCR, while the TCRdb copy is restricted to in-frame clones and leaves out a portion. The sample includes approximately 320,000 clones, roughly 90% of them seen just once. Sequenced material: PBMCs or T cells enriched from blood (not recorded which). Source of these receptors: a man in his 60s who had recovered from COVID-19. Each CDR3 is given with its conserved first and last residue. D genes are given only for firm matches. Only part of the rows carry a size: once, few, many, or a class if the clone is expanded.

J gene: TRBJ2-2; D gene: TRBD2; clone size: NA; V gene: TRBV6-5; CDR3 DNA: TGTGCCGGGAGGGCCGAAACGAACACCGGGGAGCTGTTTTTT; CDR3 protein: CAGRAETNTGELFF
J gene: TRBJ2-3; D gene: NA; clone size: NA; V gene: TRBV19; CDR3 DNA: TGTGCCAGTATGGCCGCCGGGGCAGATACGCAGTATTTT; CDR3 protein: CASMAAGADTQYF
J gene: TRBJ2-7; D gene: TRBD1; clone size: NA; V gene: TRBV7-9; CDR3 DNA: TGTGCCAGCAGCTTAGGGACAGGGTTGATAGCGCTCAACGAGCAGTACTTC; CDR3 protein: CASSLGTGLIALNEQYF
J gene: TRBJ2-2; D gene: TRBD1; clone size: NA; V gene: TRBV11-2; CDR3 DNA: TGTGCCAAAAGGACAGGTAAGGGGAACACCGGGGAGCTGTTTTTT; CDR3 protein: CAKRTGKGNTGELFF
J gene: TRBJ2-5; D gene: NA; clone size: once; V gene: TRBV7-8; CDR3 DNA: TGTGCCAGCAGCACCCACCACCACCGGACAGCCTTGGGGACCCAGTACTTC; CDR3 protein: CASSTHHHRTALGTQYF
J gene: TRBJ1-1; D gene: NA; clone size: NA; V gene: TRBV4-2; CDR3 DNA: TGTGCCAGCAGCCATTCCCCTGGACTTGAAAGGGTAGCTTTCTTT; CDR3 protein: CASSHSPGLERVAFF
J gene: TRBJ2-2; D gene: TRBD2; clone size: NA; V gene: TRBV13; CDR3 DNA: TGTGCCAGCATCCGCGGGGGGCTGAACACCGGGGAGCTGTTTTTT; CDR3 protein: CASIRGGLNTGELFF
J gene: TRBJ2-1; D gene: TRBD2; clone size: NA; V gene: TRBV24-1; CDR3 DNA: TGTGCCACCAGTGATAAGAGTAGCGGGAGTCGCGATGAGCAGTTCTTC; CDR3 protein: CATSDKSSGSRDEQFF
J gene: TRBJ1-1; D gene: NA; clone size: once; V gene: TRBV7-6; CDR3 DNA: TGTGCCAGCAGCTTAGAGGCGGGAAGAGGTACTGAAGCTTTCTTT; CDR3 protein: CASSLEAGRGTEAFF
J gene: TRBJ2-7; D gene: TRBD2; clone size: NA; V gene: TRBV3-1/TRBV3-2; CDR3 DNA: TGTGCCAGCAGCCATAGCGGGAGAGGATACGAGCAGTACTTC; CDR3 protein: CASSHSGRGYEQYF
J gene: TRBJ1-2; D gene: TRBD1; clone size: once; V gene: TRBV12-3/TRBV12-4; CDR3 DNA: TGTGCCAGCAGTTTAGACAGGGGGCTTGTCTACACCTTC; CDR3 protein: CASSLDRGLVYTF
J gene: TRBJ2-7; D gene: TRBD2; clone size: NA; V gene: TRBV5-4; CDR3 DNA: TGTGCCAGCAGCTTCAAGACTAGCGGGAGGGCCTACGAGCAGTACTTC; CDR3 protein: CASSFKTSGRAYEQYF
J gene: TRBJ2-5; D gene: TRBD2; clone size: once; V gene: TRBV29-1; CDR3 DNA: TGCAGCTTTCGGGAGGGGGGCGAGACCCAGTACTTC; CDR3 protein: CSFREGGETQYF
J gene: TRBJ2-6; D gene: TRBD2; clone size: NA; V gene: TRBV9; CDR3 DNA: TGTGCCAGCAGCGTAGCAGGGACTAGGGCCAACGTCCTGACTTTC; CDR3 protein: CASSVAGTRANVLTF
J gene: TRBJ1-2; D gene: NA; clone size: NA; V gene: TRBV3-1/TRBV3-2; CDR3 DNA: TGTGCCAGCAGCCAAGCTGGGACATCCGGCTACACCTTC; CDR3 protein: CASSQAGTSGYTF
J gene: TRBJ1-1; D gene: NA; clone size: NA; V gene: TRBV7-9; CDR3 DNA: TGTGCCAGCAGCCCGTTTAACACTGAAGCTTTCTTT; CDR3 protein: CASSPFNTEAFF
J gene: TRBJ2-5; D gene: NA; clone size: NA; V gene: TRBV7-9; CDR3 DNA: TGTGCCAGCAGCGCCGCTTATCAGGGCGAAGAGACCCAGTACTTC; CDR3 protein: CASSAAYQGEETQYF
J gene: TRBJ2-7; D gene: TRBD2; clone size: once; V gene: TRBV13; CDR3 DNA: TGTGCCAGCAGCTCGGGGGGACTAGCGAAACTCTACGAGCAGTACTTC; CDR3 protein: CASSSGGLAKLYEQYF
J gene: TRBJ2-1; D gene: TRBD1; clone size: NA; V gene: TRBV29-1; CDR3 DNA: TGCAGCGCCGGGGACAGGGGCGCCAATGAGCAGTTCTTC; CDR3 protein: CSAGDRGANEQFF
J gene: TRBJ2-1; D gene: TRBD2; clone size: NA; V gene: TRBV30; CDR3 DNA: TGTGCCTGGAGCCCGGGACTAGCGGGAGAGGGTGAGCAGTTCTTC; CDR3 protein: CAWSPGLAGEGEQFF
J gene: TRBJ1-5; D gene: TRBD1; clone size: NA; V gene: TRBV30; CDR3 DNA: TGTGCCTGGAGTATCCGGGACAGGGGTTTCAATCAGCCCCAGCATTTT; CDR3 protein: CAWSIRDRGFNQPQHF
J gene: TRBJ2-3; D gene: TRBD2; clone size: once; V gene: TRBV24-1; CDR3 DNA: TGTGCCACCAGTGATTTGAGCGGGAGCCGCACAGATACGCAGTATTTT; CDR3 protein: CATSDLSGSRTDTQYF
J gene: TRBJ2-6; D gene: NA; clone size: once; V gene: TRBV28; CDR3 DNA: TGTGCCAGCAGTTGGCCTGGGGCCAACGTCCTGACTTTC; CDR3 protein: CASSWPGANVLTF
J gene: TRBJ1-2; D gene: NA; clone size: NA; V gene: TRBV3-1/TRBV3-2; CDR3 DNA: TGTGCCAGCAGCCAAGGGGGCGGCTACACCTTC; CDR3 protein: CASSQGGGYTF
J gene: TRBJ1-1; D gene: NA; clone size: NA; V gene: TRBV18; CDR3 DNA: TGTGCCAGCTCACCGTTTGGGGGCAACACTGAAGCTTTCTTT; CDR3 protein: CASSPFGGNTEAFF
J gene: TRBJ2-1; D gene: TRBD2; clone size: NA; V gene: TRBV7-8; CDR3 DNA: TGTGCCAGCAGACCTTGGAGTAGCGGGAGGGTAATAGGCAATGAGCAGTTCTTC; CDR3 protein: CASRPWSSGRVIGNEQFF
J gene: TRBJ1-3; D gene: NA; clone size: NA; V gene: TRBV6-1; CDR3 DNA: TGTGCCAGCAGGGAAAGACAGGCGGCATCTGGAAACACCATATATTTT; CDR3 protein: CASRERQAASGNTIYF
J gene: TRBJ2-2; D gene: NA; clone size: NA; V gene: TRBV30; CDR3 DNA: TGTGCCTGGAGGGGGGCGGGAGTCAACACCGGGGAGCTGTTTTTT; CDR3 protein: CAWRGAGVNTGELFF
J gene: TRBJ1-4; D gene: NA; clone size: NA; V gene: TRBV18; CDR3 DNA: TGTGCCAGCTCACCCCGAACTAATGAAAAACTGTTTTTT; CDR3 protein: CASSPRTNEKLFF
J gene: TRBJ1-2; D gene: NA; clone size: NA; V gene: TRBV5-1; CDR3 DNA: TGCGCCAGCAGCTTAACGGGTGAAAATGGCTACACCTTC; CDR3 protein: CASSLTGENGYTF
J gene: TRBJ1-1; D gene: TRBD1; clone size: NA; V gene: TRBV6-5; CDR3 DNA: TGTGCCAGCAGTCCCGGACAGGGCAAGAACACTGAAGCTTTCTTT; CDR3 protein: CASSPGQGKNTEAFF
J gene: TRBJ2-3; D gene: NA; clone size: once; V gene: TRBV2; CDR3 DNA: TGTGCCAGCACAAAAGGGGTTTCAGGTTCAGATACGCAGTATTTT; CDR3 protein: CASTKGVSGSDTQYF
J gene: TRBJ2-7; D gene: NA; clone size: NA; V gene: TRBV6-5; CDR3 DNA: TGTGCCAGCAGTTACGGGGTAGCGGATCTTTTCGAGCAGTACTTC; CDR3 protein: CASSYGVADLFEQYF
J gene: TRBJ2-2; D gene: NA; clone size: NA; V gene: TRBV15; CDR3 DNA: TGTGCCACCAGCAGAGACCCAAACACCGGGGAGCTGTTTTTT; CDR3 protein: CATSRDPNTGELFF
J gene: TRBJ2-1; D gene: TRBD2; clone size: NA; V gene: TRBV5-1; CDR3 DNA: TGCGCCAGCAGCTTGACTAGCGGGATCTACAATGAGCAGTTCTTC; CDR3 protein: CASSLTSGIYNEQFF
J gene: TRBJ2-5; D gene: TRBD1; clone size: NA; V gene: TRBV7-2; CDR3 DNA: TGTGCCAGCAGCTTAATGAACAGGGGACAAGAGACCCAGTACTTC; CDR3 protein: CASSLMNRGQETQYF
J gene: TRBJ2-5; D gene: TRBD1; clone size: NA; V gene: TRBV18; CDR3 DNA: TGTGCCAGCTCACCACTAGGGACAGAAGAGACCCAGTACTTC; CDR3 protein: CASSPLGTEETQYF
J gene: TRBJ1-5; D gene: NA; clone size: NA; V gene: TRBV4-2; CDR3 DNA: TGTGCCAGCAGCCAAGATGACAGAGGAAATCAGCCCCAGCATTTT; CDR3 protein: CASSQDDRGNQPQHF
J gene: TRBJ1-5; D gene: NA; clone size: NA; V gene: TRBV19; CDR3 DNA: TGTGCCAGTAGTATGATCCGAGGGCAGACCCAGCATTTT; CDR3 protein: CASSMIRGQTQHF
J gene: TRBJ2-3; D gene: NA; clone size: NA; V gene: TRBV6-5; CDR3 DNA: TGTGCCAGCAGTTTTTCTGGGGGCTCCACAGATACGCAGTATTTT; CDR3 protein: CASSFSGGSTDTQYF
J gene: TRBJ1-5; D gene: NA; clone size: NA; V gene: TRBV30; CDR3 DNA: TGTGCCTGGAGTGTGGCGGCGACCTCCGGTCAGCCCCAGCATTTT; CDR3 protein: CAWSVAATSGQPQHF
J gene: TRBJ2-3; D gene: NA; clone size: NA; V gene: TRBV7-9; CDR3 DNA: TGTGCCAGCAGCTTAGTGGCACGCTGGACACCCACAGATACGCAGTATTTT; CDR3 protein: CASSLVARWTPTDTQYF
J gene: TRBJ2-5; D gene: NA; clone size: NA; V gene: TRBV19; CDR3 DNA: TGTGCCAGTAGCATGAATCTGGGCCCACAAGAGACCCAGTACTTC; CDR3 protein: CASSMNLGPQETQYF
J gene: TRBJ2-1; D gene: TRBD1; clone size: NA; V gene: TRBV7-3; CDR3 DNA: TGTGCCAACCATTGGGACAGGATGTACAATGAGCAGTTCTTC; CDR3 protein: CANHWDRMYNEQFF
J gene: TRBJ1-6; D gene: NA; clone size: NA; V gene: TRBV15; CDR3 DNA: TGTGCCACCAGCAGAGTCCCCCAGGCCTCCTCTAATTCACCCCTCCACTTT; CDR3 protein: CATSRVPQASSNSPLHF
J gene: TRBJ1-2; D gene: NA; clone size: NA; V gene: TRBV4-2; CDR3 DNA: TGTGCCAGCAGCCAAGGGAGGGGAGTTGGCTACACCTTC; CDR3 protein: CASSQGRGVGYTF
J gene: TRBJ2-7; D gene: TRBD2; clone size: NA; V gene: TRBV27; CDR3 DNA: TGTGCCAGCAGTTTCGGACTAGCGGGAGGCCCCTACGAGCAGTACTTC; CDR3 protein: CASSFGLAGGPYEQYF
J gene: TRBJ2-3; D gene: TRBD2; clone size: NA; V gene: TRBV4-3; CDR3 DNA: TGCGCCAGCAGCCAAGATCCGGGACTAACTAGCACAGATACGCAGTATTTT; CDR3 protein: CASSQDPGLTSTDTQYF
J gene: TRBJ2-7; D gene: NA; clone size: NA; V gene: TRBV4-2; CDR3 DNA: TGTGCCAGCAGCCGGCCCCGGGACGAGCAGTACTTC; CDR3 protein: CASSRPRDEQYF
J gene: TRBJ2-1; D gene: NA; clone size: NA; V gene: TRBV27; CDR3 DNA: TGTGCCAGCAGTGGAACAGGTAGGGTCTCCTACAATGAGCAGTTCTTC; CDR3 protein: CASSGTGRVSYNEQFF
J gene: TRBJ2-7; D gene: NA; clone size: NA; V gene: TRBV11-2; CDR3 DNA: TGTGCCAGCAGCTTCAACACCCGCGGCCACGAGCAGTACTTC; CDR3 protein: CASSFNTRGHEQYF
J gene: TRBJ2-1; D gene: TRBD2; clone size: NA; V gene: TRBV7-6; CDR3 DNA: TGTGCCAGCAGCCCAACTAGCGGGAGGGCCTACAATGAGCAGTTCTTC; CDR3 protein: CASSPTSGRAYNEQFF
J gene: TRBJ2-2; D gene: TRBD2; clone size: NA; V gene: TRBV9; CDR3 DNA: TGTGCCAGCAGCGCCGGGACTAGATGGACCGGGGAGCTGTTTTTT; CDR3 protein: CASSAGTRWTGELFF
J gene: TRBJ2-3; D gene: TRBD1; clone size: NA; V gene: TRBV19; CDR3 DNA: TGTGCCAGTTTAGACCGGACAGGGTGGAACACAGATACGCAGTATTTT; CDR3 protein: CASLDRTGWNTDTQYF
J gene: TRBJ2-3; D gene: TRBD2; clone size: NA; V gene: TRBV5-1; CDR3 DNA: TGCGCCAGCAGCCTAACCGGGACTAGCGGGAGTGGAACAGATACGCAGTATTTT; CDR3 protein: CASSLTGTSGSGTDTQYF
J gene: TRBJ1-5; D gene: NA; clone size: NA; V gene: TRBV7-9; CDR3 DNA: TGTGCCAGCAGCTTATCAGGGGTCAATCAGCCCCAGCATTTT; CDR3 protein: CASSLSGVNQPQHF
J gene: TRBJ1-2; D gene: TRBD1; clone size: NA; V gene: TRBV3-1/TRBV3-2; CDR3 DNA: TGTGCCAGCAGCCTCGGGACAGGGTATGGCTACACCTTC; CDR3 protein: CASSLGTGYGYTF
J gene: TRBJ1-1; D gene: NA; clone size: NA; V gene: TRBV5-1; CDR3 DNA: TGCGCCAGCAGCTTGGAACCGGACACTGAAGCTTTCTTT; CDR3 protein: CASSLEPDTEAFF